Listed below are T cell receptor beta chains from one sample, sequenced in a study of immune cell composition in non-small cell lung cancer. Libraries were prepared by immunoSEQ multiplex PCR; TCRdb keeps only in-frame clonotypes and omits some of them. This sample has over 1,500 clones, with about four fifths found just once. This sample was shared with a second study, whose subject was CD4 T cells in lung cancer.

Sample: lung tumor tissue. Receptor source: a human donor with non-small cell lung cancer. CDR3s include the opening cysteine and the closing phenylalanine or tryptophan. The D gene is left open where the match is weak. Not all rows give a size; the values are once, few, many and, for expanded clones, a class.

clone_size,d_call,j_call,v_call,cdr3_nt,cdr3_aa
.,.,TRBJ1-1,TRBV11-3,TGTGCCAGCAGCTCCCCCGGACACGGGAGTTTGGAAGCTTTCTTT,CASSSPGHGSLEAFF
.,TRBD2,TRBJ2-3,TRBV19,TGTGCCAGTAGTTTGTCGCGGGGGGAATACATTACGCAGTATTTT,CASSLSRGEYITQYF
once,TRBD1,TRBJ2-2,TRBV7-2,TGTGCCAGCAGCCGGACAGGGGTTCCCGGGGAGCTGTTTTTT,CASSRTGVPGELFF
.,TRBD2,TRBJ2-1,TRBV4-2,TGTGCCAGCAGCCTAATAGGACTAGCGGGGCCGGTTGGGTCCTACAATGAGCAGTTCTTC,CASSLIGLAGPVGSYNEQFF
.,.,TRBJ2-7,TRBV11-2,TGTGCCAGCAGCTTAGATCCCCAGCGGTACGAGCAGTACTTC,CASSLDPQRYEQYF
once,.,TRBJ1-1,TRBV18,TGTGCCAGCTCGTACCACGCGGGGAGTACTGAAGCTTTCTTT,CASSYHAGSTEAFF
.,.,TRBJ1-4,TRBV5-1,TGCGCCAGCAGCCCACGGGGGGCTGGGGAAAAACTGTTTTTT,CASSPRGAGEKLFF
.,.,TRBJ1-4,TRBV6-5,TGTGCCAGCAGCTCTAATGAAAAACTGTTTTTT,CASSSNEKLFF
.,TRBD1,TRBJ2-5,TRBV6-6,TGTGCCAGCAGCCCCTCCGGGACAGCACAAGAGACCCAGTACTTC,CASSPSGTAQETQYF
.,.,TRBJ2-3,TRBV5-1,TGCGCCAGCACCCGGGGGATTACAGATACGCAGTATTTT,CASTRGITDTQYF
.,TRBD1,TRBJ1-2,TRBV19,TGTGCCAGCCTCTCACAGGGGGCAATGAACTATGGCTACACCTTC,CASLSQGAMNYGYTF
.,.,TRBJ1-6,TRBV28,TGTGCCAGCAGGTCGAACAGGGCCTATAATTCACCCCTCCACTTT,CASRSNRAYNSPLHF
.,.,TRBJ2-2,TRBV7-3,TGTGCCAGCAGCTCCCAACCGGGTCATAACACCGGGGAGCTGTTTTTT,CASSSQPGHNTGELFF
once,.,TRBJ2-1,TRBV7-3,TGTGCCAGCAGCCTGGCTAGTCCAGTCCCCAATGAGCAGTTCTTC,CASSLASPVPNEQFF
.,.,TRBJ2-3,TRBV29-1,TGCAGCGTTGAAAAAAGGGGAGGAGGTGGCACAGATACGCAGTATTTT,CSVEKRGGGGTDTQYF
.,.,TRBJ1-3,TRBV18,TGTGCCAGCTCACCACCGCGGTCTCAGGGGTTTTCCGGAAACACCATATATTTT,CASSPPRSQGFSGNTIYF
.,.,TRBJ1-6,TRBV19,TGTGCCAGTAGTATTTTTCCCAGGTTATATAATTCACCCCTCCACTTT,CASSIFPRLYNSPLHF
.,.,TRBJ1-4,TRBV28,TGTGCCAGCAGTTCCCGCAGGGAGGCTAATGAAAAACTGTTTTTT,CASSSRREANEKLFF
.,.,TRBJ2-5,TRBV6-6,TGTGCCAGCAGTTGGAGTCCGCAAGAGACCCAGTACTTC,CASSWSPQETQYF
once,.,TRBJ1-4,TRBV10-3,TGTGCCATCGCCCCCCAGGGACTGTTTTTT,CAIAPQGLFF
.,.,TRBJ1-4,TRBV4-2,TGTGCCAGCAGCCAGGCGCAGGGTGCCAATGAAAAACTGTTTTTT,CASSQAQGANEKLFF
.,.,TRBJ2-3,TRBV19,TGTGCCAGTAGTATAGCAGCAGGGAGGACAGATACGCAGTATTTT,CASSIAAGRTDTQYF
.,TRBD1,TRBJ1-2,TRBV16,TGTGCCAGCAGCCGGGGACAGAACTATGGCTACACCTTC,CASSRGQNYGYTF
.,TRBD1,TRBJ1-2,TRBV7-2,TGTGCCAGCAGCCCCGGACAGGGGAGGACCTATGGCTACACCTTC,CASSPGQGRTYGYTF
.,TRBD2,TRBJ2-5,TRBV28,TGTGCCAGCAGTCAACGGGGGGGCCTGGCAGAGACCCAGTACTTC,CASSQRGGLAETQYF